Shown below are 10 T cell receptor beta chains from a single sample sequenced in a study of human T cells and chemical hapten exposure (dated by TCRdb to about 2021). Interpreted using the paper, the time point label stands for: patch test 2, 6 weeks after DPC sensitization. The label giving this sample's treatment or condition can be read as: therapeutic diphenylcyclopropenone sensitization with weekly scalp DPC. Libraries were built with RACE. TCRdb shows the sequencer as NextSeq 500. Clones were called with MiXCR by TCRdb after fastp trimmed the public reads at Q25, and only in-frame beta chains were retained. Under each unique CDR3 protein, matching rows form one entry showing the most common genes and DNA. The sample contains 100,000 or so distinct CDR3 sequences, 9.5% to 12% of them found a single time. 2.2% of the sample is taken by the ten largest. The sample was whole blood, taken in connection with sensitization to the hapten diphenylcyclopropenone (DPC). Every receptor here comes from a man aged 40-55 years with alopecia areata. Some clones in this sample may be carry-over from other donors' samples.

V usage is TRBV7-9 and J usage is TRBJ2-7; 7 nucleotides line up with TRBD2. With 5 bases clipped from V and 7 bases from J, the junction kept 14 bases outside the gene matches. The germline CDR1 and CDR2 sequences are SEHNR and FQNEAQ (reference sequence). This CDR3 spans 15 amino acids. Written as DNA, the CDR3 is TGTGCCAGCAGCGATTGGGACTATACCTACGAGGAGCAGTACTTC. As protein: CASSDWDYTYEEQYF.

This clonotype was counted only a few times. CDR3 sequence reads: CASSLEGNSNQPQHF. Written as DNA, the CDR3 is TGTGCCAGCAGCTTGGAAGGCAATAGCAATCAGCCCCAGCATTTT. The V and J genes are TRBV5-5 and TRBJ1-5; D remains ambiguous. Germline CDR1 SGHKS, CDR2 YYEKEE (reference sequence). V was pared by 0 bases and J by 0 bases, with 7 bases between. The length of the CDR3 is 15 residues.

In this sample, this clonotype turned up many times. This chain joins TRBV5-4 and TRBJ2-5, with D unresolved. Germline assignment: CDR1 SGHNT and CDR2 YYREEE (reference sequence). The CDR3 is made up of 11 amino acids. Deletions cut 2 bases from V and 5 bases from J, with 4 bases between. CDR3 coding DNA: TGTGCCAGCAGCTTAGATGAGACCCAGTACTTC. It translates to CASSLDETQYF.

In its sample, this clonotype was seen a few times. V gene TRBV29-1 combines with J gene TRBJ2-5; the match to TRBD1 covers 7 bases. Germline CDR1 is SQVTM and CDR2 is ANQGSEA. V lost 6 bases to trimming and J lost 14 bases; unmatched junction nucleotides: 9. This CDR3 has 10 residues. The CDR3 region has the DNA TGCAGCGTGGAAACCGGGACAGTCTACTTC. Translated, it gives CSVETGTVYF.

This clonotype was picked up a small number of times. The chain joins TRBV12-3 or TRBV12-4 to TRBJ2-3; 7 positions agree with TRBD1. The CDR3 covers 14 residues. V was clipped by 3 bases and J by 6 bases; unmatched bases: 6. The DNA for the CDR3 is TGTGCCAGCAGTTTCGAGGGGGCTCGGGATACGCAGTATTTT. Amino acids: CASSFEGARDTQYF.

The rearrangement joins TRBV3-1 to TRBJ2-7; D remains ambiguous. Trimming shortened V by 1 base and J by 7 bases, and 5 bases separated the two germline ends. Germline CDR1 reads LGHDT; CDR2 reads YNNKEL (reference sequence). This CDR3 comprises 11 residues. The CDR3 nucleotides are TGTGCCAGCAGCCAAGCTCGGGAGCAGTACTTC. This codes for CASSQAREQYF.

This sequence joins TRBV6-2 or TRBV6-3 and TRBJ1-1; 9 bases are shared with TRBD1. The CDR3 is 14 amino acids. The trim removed 6 bases at V and 6 bases at J, leaving 8 bases unmatched. Germline V lookup: CDR1 MNHEY, CDR2 SVGEGT. CDR3 sequence (DNA): TGTGCCAGCAGGCCGACAGGGGGAAAGGCTGAAGCTTTCTTT. Protein product: CASRPTGGKAEAFF.

As concerns this clonotype: Since a much larger clone is just one base distant, this may be a read error. The V gene is TRBV6-2 or TRBV6-3, the J gene TRBJ1-1; D remains unclear. The germline gives CDR1 MNHEY, CDR2 SVGEGT. The CDR3 covers 14 residues. The V end was cut by 8 bases, the J end by 0 bases, with 13 bases between. CDR3 amino acids: CASGVFGMNTEAFF. CDR3 in DNA: TGTGCCAGCGGGGTATTCGGGATGAACACTGAAGCTTTCTTT.

This sequence joins TRBV7-2 and TRBJ2-1, with 7 bases fitting TRBD2. This CDR3 contains 11 residues. CDR1 and CDR2 (germline): SGHTA, FQGNSA. The ends lost 6 bases at V and 13 bases at J; junction bases unmatched: 6. The chain's CDR3 is CASSTGTIQFF. The CDR3 bases are TGTGCCAGCAGTACCGGGACTATACAGTTCTTC. Full variable domain (rest looked up from reference TRBV7-2 and TRBJ2-1): GAGVSQSPSNKVTEKGKDVELRCDPISGHTALYWYRQSLGQGLEFLIYFQGNSAPDKSGLPSDRFSAERTGGSVSTLTIQRTQQEDSAVYLCASSTGTIQFFGPGTRLTVL.

CDR3 in amino acids: CASREGTGANEKLFF. CDR3 DNA sequence: TGTGCCAGCAGGGAAGGGACAGGGGCAAATGAAAAACTGTTTTTT. This sequence joins TRBV28 and TRBJ1-4; TRBD1 aligns across 10 bases. There are 15 residues in the CDR3. V lost 6 bases and J lost 5; bases outside the gene matches: 6. Germline V gives CDR1 MDHEN, CDR2 SYDVKM.